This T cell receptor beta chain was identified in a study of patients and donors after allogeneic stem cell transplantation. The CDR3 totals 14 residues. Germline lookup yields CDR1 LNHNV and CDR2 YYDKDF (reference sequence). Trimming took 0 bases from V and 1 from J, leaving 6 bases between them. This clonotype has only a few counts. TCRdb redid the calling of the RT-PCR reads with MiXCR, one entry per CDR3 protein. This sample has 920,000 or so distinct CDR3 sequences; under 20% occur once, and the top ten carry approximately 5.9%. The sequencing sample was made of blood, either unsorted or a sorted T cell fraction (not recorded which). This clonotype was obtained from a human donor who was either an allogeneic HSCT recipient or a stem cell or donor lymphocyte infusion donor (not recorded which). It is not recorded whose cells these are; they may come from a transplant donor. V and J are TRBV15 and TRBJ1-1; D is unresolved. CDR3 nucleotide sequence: TGTGCCACCAGCAGAGAACAGTCGAACACTGAAGCTTTCTTT. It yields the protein CATSREQSNTEAFF.